A selection of T cell receptor beta chains follows, all from one sample in a study of shared clonotypes between healthy human individuals. Sequencing used immunoSEQ multiplex PCR; TCRdb keeps in-frame clones, though not all of them. Of roughly 1,100,000 clones listed, around 76% are singletons. The source material was memory CD4+ T cells sorted from blood. The receptors were sampled from a young man in good health. CDR3s include the opening cysteine and the closing phenylalanine or tryptophan. Fields, in order: V gene, clone size, J gene, D gene, CDR3 DNA, CDR3 protein. D genes are given only for firm matches. Clone size is shown for a subset of rows, as once, few, many or a class of expanded clone.

TRBV7-2,.,TRBJ2-1,.,TGTGCCAGCTCACGAGCTCGACCAGATAATGAGCAGTTCTTC,CASSRARPDNEQFF
TRBV28,.,TRBJ2-3,.,TGTGCCAGCAACCGAAACAGGGATACCACAGATACGCAGTATTTT,CASNRNRDTTDTQYF
TRBV5-6,.,TRBJ2-7,.,TGTGCCAGCAGCAAACACAGCTACGAGCAGTACTTC,CASSKHSYEQYF
TRBV7-2,.,TRBJ1-1,.,TGTGCCAGCAGCAACTTCGCAGGGGTGAACACTGAAGCTTTCTTT,CASSNFAGVNTEAFF
TRBV5-6,once,TRBJ1-2,.,TGTGCCAGCAGCAGACCACTCAATGGCTACACCTTC,CASSRPLNGYTF
TRBV6-1,many,TRBJ2-3,.,TGTGCCAGCCATGAGGGTCTACGCACAGATACGCAGTATTTT,CASHEGLRTDTQYF
TRBV5-8,.,TRBJ2-7,.,TGTGCCAGCAGCTTGGTAATCCTCTCCTACGAGCAGTACTTC,CASSLVILSYEQYF
TRBV2,.,TRBJ1-4,TRBD1,TGTGCCAGCAACCGGGACAGATATAATGAAAAACTGTTTTTT,CASNRDRYNEKLFF
TRBV5-5,.,TRBJ2-5,TRBD2,TGTGCCAGCAGCTTGGTGGCCACTAGCGTTTGGGAGACCCAGTACTTC,CASSLVATSVWETQYF
TRBV18,once,TRBJ2-3,TRBD2,TGTGCCAGCTCACCACCGAGCGGGGGGAGTCCCAATACGCAGTATTTT,CASSPPSGGSPNTQYF
TRBV5-1,.,TRBJ1-4,TRBD1,TGCGCCAGCAGTCCTCAAGGACAGGGACAAAATGAAAAACTGTTTTTT,CASSPQGQGQNEKLFF
TRBV18,.,TRBJ1-1,.,TGTGCCAGCTCTCGTATGAACACTGAAGCTTTCTTT,CASSRMNTEAFF
TRBV5-1,.,TRBJ1-1,.,TGCGCCAGCAGCGCCCCAGGGGACGGCACTGAAGCTTTCTTT,CASSAPGDGTEAFF
TRBV30,.,TRBJ1-2,TRBD1,TGTGCCTGGGACGGGACAGGGGGTGGCTACACCTTC,CAWDGTGGGYTF
TRBV18,.,TRBJ1-5,.,TGTGCCAGCTCTCAAGGGGGGGACCAGCCCCAGCATTTT,CASSQGGDQPQHF
TRBV2,.,TRBJ1-2,TRBD1,TGTGCCAGCGGAGTGATAGGGACAGGGAACTATGGCTACACCTTC,CASGVIGTGNYGYTF
TRBV10-2,.,TRBJ2-7,TRBD1,TGCGCCAGCAGGGCAGGGGGTAGCTCCTACGAGCAGTACTTC,CASRAGGSSYEQYF
TRBV10-1,.,TRBJ1-6,.,TGCGCCAGCAGTGGAAACTCGGACAAGCATTCACCCCTCCACTTT,CASSGNSDKHSPLHF
TRBV19,.,TRBJ1-2,.,TGTGCCAGTAATCAGGGTGGACCCGTCTATGGCTACACCTTC,CASNQGGPVYGYTF
TRBV30,.,TRBJ2-6,.,TGTGCCTGGAGACGGGGGGCGGGGACCTCTGGGGCCAACGTCCTGACTTTC,CAWRRGAGTSGANVLTF
TRBV6-6,once,TRBJ1-3,.,TGTGCCAGCAGCTCGAGTTTAGGGTCTGGAAACACCATATATTTT,CASSSSLGSGNTIYF
TRBV11-2,.,TRBJ2-5,.,TGTGCCAGCAGCTTAGAACGGGTGCGGGAAGAGACCCAGTACTTC,CASSLERVREETQYF
TRBV7-6,.,TRBJ2-3,TRBD1,TGTGCCAGCAGCCCAGGCCCCAGGACAGGGATTGTTTCAGATACGCAGTATTTT,CASSPGPRTGIVSDTQYF
TRBV4-3,few,TRBJ1-3,.,TGCGCCAGCAGCCCTGGATCCGCGGGAGGGGCAAGCGGAAACACCATATATTTT,CASSPGSAGGASGNTIYF
TRBV5-1,.,TRBJ1-1,.,TGCGCCAGCAGCTCCCTGGGCGGAATAGAAGCTTTCTTT,CASSSLGGIEAFF
TRBV28,few,TRBJ1-6,.,TGTGCCAGCAGAGCCGGGGGCGCGGGGGATTCACCCCTCCACTTT,CASRAGGAGDSPLHF
TRBV5-1,.,TRBJ2-7,.,TGCGCCAGCAGCCAATCGGACTCCTCCTACGAGCAGTACTTC,CASSQSDSSYEQYF
TRBV2,.,TRBJ1-5,.,TGTGCCAGCAACCGGGGGATTAATCAGCCCCAGCATTTT,CASNRGINQPQHF
TRBV7-9,.,TRBJ2-1,.,TGTGCCAGCAGCCCCCGCGGAGGGGGATCTGAGCAGTTCTTC,CASSPRGGGSEQFF
TRBV10-3,.,TRBJ2-5,.,TGTGCCATCAGTGAGGCCAGCTACCAAGAGACCCAGTACTTC,CAISEASYQETQYF
TRBV13,.,TRBJ2-5,TRBD2,TGTGCCAGCAGCTCCCCGTCAGCGGGACCAGAAGAGACCCAGTACTTC,CASSSPSAGPEETQYF
TRBV4-3,.,TRBJ2-3,.,TGCGCCAGCAGCCAAGCCGGCTTCACGTTTGGCACAGATACGCAGTATTTT,CASSQAGFTFGTDTQYF
TRBV9,.,TRBJ1-1,.,TGTGCCAGCAGCCCGAGGTCGCGGGTAGCGCACACTGAAGCTTTCTTT,CASSPRSRVAHTEAFF
TRBV18,.,TRBJ2-1,TRBD2,TGTGCCAGCTCACCCCAAGCGGGGGGACTTAATGAGCAGTTCTTC,CASSPQAGGLNEQFF
TRBV4-1,few,TRBJ2-7,TRBD1,TGCGCCAGCAGCCAGGCGGACAGGCCCTACGAGCAGTACTTC,CASSQADRPYEQYF
TRBV6-5,.,TRBJ2-7,.,TGTGCCAGCAGCCGGCTCGGGGGCCCCTACGAGCAGTACTTC,CASSRLGGPYEQYF
TRBV18,few,TRBJ2-2,TRBD1,TGTGCCAGCTCACCCCAGGGGGCACTCTCCGGGGAGCTGTTTTTT,CASSPQGALSGELFF
TRBV6-1,.,TRBJ1-2,.,TGTGCCAGCAGTACAGGGTTCGGTGGCTACACCTTC,CASSTGFGGYTF
TRBV29-1,.,TRBJ2-5,TRBD1,TGCAGCGTTCAGGGACAGGGTGCGGGGACCCAGTACTTC,CSVQGQGAGTQYF